Shown below are 20 T cell receptor beta chains from a single sample sequenced in a study of molecular identifiers for immune sequencing clone quantification. TCRdb re-analysed the PCR reads in MiXCR, keeping a single row per CDR3 protein. The sample yields more than 450,000 distinct CDR3 sequences, about a fifth seen once. The sequenced material came from naive CD8+ T cells from blood, with Jurkat cell RNA spiked in. Subset denoted: FACS-sorted CD8+CD4-CCR7+CD45RA+ naive T cells. Receptors were obtained from a human donor in good health. Some libraries in this study had Jurkat cell RNA spiked in.

This clonotype has more than one count but fewer than ten. CDR3 coding DNA: TGTGCCAGCACCGGGGGGAGCGGCTCCTACGAGCAGTACTTC. Translation: CASTGGSGSYEQYF. The V and J genes are TRBV5-4 and TRBJ2-7, with 7 positions matching TRBD2. In germline, CDR1 is SGHNT, CDR2 YYREEE (reference sequence). Trimming took 6 bases from V and 0 from J; bases not matched to a gene: 6. The CDR3 extends over 14 amino acids.

This clonotype was seen repeatedly, ten times or more. The chain links TRBV7-8 to TRBJ2-5, with 9 bases that match TRBD2. CDR3 length: 15 residues. V lost 7 bases, J lost 2 bases, and 8 bases stayed unmatched. Germline lookup yields CDR1 SGHVS and CDR2 FQNEAQ. The CDR3 DNA is TGTGCCAGCACCCTCCTAGCGGGGTTACAAGAGACCCAGTACTTC. Protein sequence: CASTLLAGLQETQYF.

This clonotype showed up many times. V usage is TRBV5-1 and J usage is TRBJ2-7; tentatively, D is TRBD1 (5 bases). From germline, CDR1 is SGHRS and CDR2 YFSETQ. The CDR3 contains 14 residues. The V end was cut by 4 bases, the J end by 9 bases, with 20 bases between. CDR3 DNA: TGCGCCAGCAGCCATGGAGACAGCCACGAAAGGCAGTACTTC. It encodes CASSHGDSHERQYF.

This clonotype was seen only a few times. The chain uses TRBV28 and TRBJ2-5; tentatively, D is TRBD2 (6 bases). The V gene's germline CDR1 is MDHEN and CDR2 SYDVKM. CDR3 length equals 16 residues. Trimming pared 5 bases from V and 7 bases from J, leaving 23 bases between. Here the CDR3 reads CASSPLSRDSLWTQYF. CDR3 nucleotide sequence: TGTGCCAGCAGTCCCCTTTCCCGGGACTCACTGTGGACCCAGTACTTC.

This clonotype was detected ten times or more. V is TRBV19 and J is TRBJ1-5; no clear D. CDR1 is LNHDA, CDR2 SQIVND, per germline (reference sequence). V was cut by 1 base and J by 2 bases, with 9 bases left in between. The CDR3 sequence is 15 residues long. The CDR3 protein is CASSIGTRGNQPQHF. CDR3 in DNA: TGTGCCAGTAGTATAGGGACTAGGGGCAATCAGCCCCAGCATTTT.

The genes are TRBV4-1 and TRBJ2-7, with D unclear. Trimming took off 4 bases at V and 2 bases at J, with 9 bases between the two ends. There are 13 residues in the CDR3. Germline-derived CDR1 and CDR2 are MGHRA and YSYEKL. DNA for the CDR3: TGCGCCAGCAGCCCTAACCCCACCTACGAGCAGTACTTC. This codes for CASSPNPTYEQYF.

This chain uses TRBV4-1 with TRBJ1-1, with D perhaps matching TRBD1 (5 bases). There are 15 residues in the CDR3. Trimming removed 4 bases from V and 8 bases from J, with 20 bases in between. Germline values: CDR1 MGHRA, CDR2 YSYEKL. The CDR3 nucleotides are TGCGCCAGCAGCCCCATCCAGGGTGAACGGCAGGAAGCTTTCTTT. Its translation is CASSPIQGERQEAFF.

In its sample, this clonotype was seen many times. The chain links TRBV7-8 to TRBJ2-2; D gene uncertain. Germline V lookup: CDR1 SGHVS, CDR2 FQNEAQ. CDR3 size: 15 residues. Trimming left V 1 base short and J 4 bases short, with 10 bases between. The CDR3 nucleotides are TGTGCCAGCAGCTTAGGTCAGCTGGGCACCGGGGAGCTGTTTTTT. Protein sequence: CASSLGQLGTGELFF.

This clonotype was seen more than once but under ten times. The CDR3 bases are TGTGCCTGGAGGGGACAGGGGAGGCTGTTTTTT. Translating it yields CAWRGQGRLFF. J is TRBJ1-4 and V is TRBV30, with 10 bases that match TRBD1. Germline V gene lookup returns CDR1 GTSNPN and CDR2 SVGIG (reference sequence). Losses at the gene ends were 3 bases for V and 14 bases for J; bases not matched to a gene: 3. There are 11 residues in the CDR3.

This chain uses TRBV19 with TRBJ2-1, with TRBD2 identical over 10 bases. The germline CDR1 and CDR2 sequences are LNHDA and SQIVND (reference sequence). The CDR3 extends over 15 amino acids. V lost 2 bases, J lost 7 bases, and 5 bases stayed unmatched. The CDR3 region has the DNA TGTGCCAGTAGTATACTAGCGGGGGTAAGGAATGAGCAGTTCTTC. It is translated as CASSILAGVRNEQFF. Supplemented by reference TRBV19 and TRBJ2-1, the full variable domain reads DGGITQSPKYLFRKEGQNVTLSCEQNLNHDAMYWYRQDPGQGLRLIYYSQIVNDFQKGDIAEGYSVSREKKESFPLTVTSAQKNPTAFYLCASSILAGVRNEQFFGPGTRLTVL.

The chain has TRBV28 and TRBJ2-7; tentatively, D is TRBD1 or TRBD2 (7 bases each). CDR3 length: 14 residues. Looked up from germline, CDR1 is MDHEN and CDR2 is SYDVKM. Trimming stripped 8 bases from V and 1 base from J, with 15 bases between. DNA of the CDR3: TGTGCCAGCTTAGCTCAGGGGGGGTCCTACGAGCAGTACTTC. Protein product: CASLAQGGSYEQYF.

This clonotype turned up a few times. The rearrangement joins TRBV5-8 to TRBJ2-7, with D possibly being TRBD1 (6 bases). Trimming shortened V by 4 bases and J by 0 bases, and 17 bases separated the two germline ends. The CDR3 contains 16 residues. Germline V CDR1 and CDR2: SGHTS, YDEGEE. CDR3 region: CASSGRTVLSSYEQYF. The CDR3 region has the DNA TGTGCCAGCAGCGGAAGGACAGTACTTAGCTCCTACGAGCAGTACTTC.

The rearrangement links TRBV6-2 or TRBV6-3 to TRBJ2-3, with D hard to call. Germline V gives CDR1 MNHEY, CDR2 SVGEGT. This CDR3 comprises 15 residues. Trimming shortened V by 6 bases and J by 4 bases, and 17 bases separated the two germline ends. This chain's CDR3 is CASSQWTQSADTQYF. CDR3 sequence (DNA): TGTGCCAGCAGCCAATGGACCCAGAGCGCAGATACGCAGTATTTT.

As concerns this clonotype: This may be a read error: a much more frequent sequence differs by one nucleotide. The rearrangement uses TRBV6-5 and TRBJ2-3; D is uncertain. Germline CDR1 is MNHEY and CDR2 is SVGAGI. This CDR3 is built from 16 residues. CDR3 loop: CASRYSIDSGGDTQYF. The DNA of the CDR3 is TGTGCCAGCAGGTACTCGATTGACTCTGGCGGAGATACGCAGTATTTT.

J is TRBJ2-5 and V is TRBV4-3, with D perhaps TRBD2 (5 bases). The CDR3 runs to 17 residues. V was clipped by 0 bases and J by 4 bases, with 18 bases between them. The germline V gene has CDR1 LGHNA and CDR2 YSLEER. CDR3 amino acids: CASSQDRTVLGIETQYF. CDR3 nucleotides: TGCGCCAGCAGCCAAGACCGGACTGTACTAGGGATAGAGACCCAGTACTTC.

A remark on this clonotype: Given a much more abundant clone one base away, this may be a read error. CDR3 DNA sequence: TGTGCCAGCAGCTTAGCGATGTCAGGCTTTAACTATGGCTACACCTTC. Amino acids: CASSLAMSGFNYGYTF. The chain employs TRBV7-9 and TRBJ1-2; D ambiguous. The V end was cut by 0 bases, the J end by 1 base, with 12 bases between. Germline V gene lookup returns CDR1 SEHNR and CDR2 FQNEAQ (reference sequence). The CDR3 extends over 16 amino acids.

This clonotype occurred many times. The chain links TRBV9 to TRBJ1-1; 9 bases map to TRBD1. The V and J ends lost 2 bases and 0 bases, in that order; junction bases with no gene match: 2. The CDR3 has 15 amino acids. Germline V gene sequence: CDR1 SGDLS, CDR2 YYNGEE. As DNA, the CDR3 is TGTGCCAGCAGCGTGACAGGGGGGGTGAACACTGAAGCTTTCTTT. This gives the protein CASSVTGGVNTEAFF.

This clonotype was observed at least ten times. This chain uses TRBV11-2 with TRBJ2-4; D remains unclear. Trimming took off 2 bases at V and 5 bases at J, with 13 bases between the two ends. The CDR3 spans 15 residues. CDR1 is SGHAT and CDR2 is FQNNGV in the germline V gene. CDR3 region: CASSLNSRLENIQYF. The CDR3 DNA sequence: TGTGCCAGCAGCTTAAATTCCAGGTTGGAAAACATTCAGTACTTC.

The chain joins TRBV5-4 to TRBJ2-5; 9 positions agree with TRBD1. This CDR3 is built from 15 residues. V lost 2 bases and J lost 1; bases outside the gene matches: 3. Looked up from germline, CDR1 is SGHNT and CDR2 is YYREEE (reference sequence). The CDR3 nucleotides read TGTGCCAGCAGCTTCGGGACAGGGAGCCAAGAGACCCAGTACTTC. Translated, it gives CASSFGTGSQETQYF.

Notes on this clonotype: With a much larger clone just one base away, this may be a read error. Since the CDR3 does not end with the conserved phenylalanine or tryptophan, this likely comes from a read error. V usage is TRBV28 and J usage is TRBJ2-5, with 10 bases fitting TRBD2. Looked up from germline, CDR1 is MDHEN and CDR2 is SYDVKM. The CDR3 runs 14 residues. With V trimmed by 6 bases and J by 3 bases, 4 bases remained unmatched. DNA of the CDR3: TGTGCCAGCAGGGAGCGGGGGGGAAAAGAGACCCAGTACTCC. Its protein product is CASRERGGKETQYS.